Shown below are 23 T cell receptor beta chains from a single sample sequenced in a study of tumor and adjacent non-tumor tissue in lung cancer. TCRbeta libraries were built with three rounds of nested PCR, modified from ARM-PCR. One entry per CDR3 protein results from TCRdb running MiXCR on the multiplex PCR reads. Altogether roughly 120,000 distinct CDR3 sequences are present, approximately 87% being singletons, with the ten largest covering 22%. No cell sorting was done before RNA was extracted from the tissue. Material: lung tumor tissue. The source is a man in his 70s with non-small cell lung cancer.

The table lists this clonotype with a count of one. This may arise from a read error, as a much more abundant clone is one base away. The gene calls are TRBV20-1 and TRBJ2-5; 12 bases align to TRBD2. The V gene end was trimmed by 8 bases and the J gene end by 7 bases; junction bases not matched to a gene: 5. Germline V CDR1 and CDR2: DFQATT, SNEGSKA (reference sequence). This CDR3 has 12 amino acids. CDR3 in DNA: TGCAGTCTTGGACTAGCGGGGTTGACCCAGTACTTC. Its protein is CSLGLAGLTQYF.

Regarding this clonotype: One end of the junction is discordant with germline, which a read error may explain. V gene TRBV4-2 combines with J gene TRBJ2-7, with D tentatively TRBD1 or TRBD2 (5 bases each). The CDR3 covers 15 residues. CDR1 is LGHNA, CDR2 YNFKEQ, per germline. CDR3 amino acids: CASSHELGRLYEQYF. Here the CDR3 DNA reads TGTGCTAGCAGCCATGAGCTGGGACGCCTCTACGAGCAGTACTTC.

A remark on this clonotype: An end of the junction differs from the germline gene, which may be a read error. J is TRBJ1-1 and V is TRBV20-1; TRBD1 might be the D (5 bases). The CDR3 has 12 residues. The germline gives CDR1 DFQATT, CDR2 SNEGSKA (reference sequence). The CDR3 sequence is CGARRGTTETFF. Here the CDR3 DNA reads TGCGGTGCGCGACGGGGGACCACTGAAACTTTCTTT.

The rearrangement joins TRBV29-1 to TRBJ2-4; D possibly uses TRBD1 or TRBD2 (5 bases each). The germline V gene has CDR1 SQVTM and CDR2 ANQGSEA. The ends were cut back, 8 bases at V and 9 bases at J, with 20 bases in the middle. The CDR3 consists of 13 residues. As DNA, the CDR3 is TGCAGCACCACTACCGGGGACGGAGGCATTCAGTACTTC. Residues: CSTTTGDGGIQYF.

The rearrangement uses TRBV11-2 and TRBJ2-7; D possibly corresponds to TRBD1 (6 bases). The germline V gene encodes CDR1 SGHAT and CDR2 FQNNGV. The CDR3 has 16 residues. With 6 bases removed from V and 13 bases from J, the gap between germline ends came to 31 bases. CDR3 DNA: TGTGCCAGCAGTCCCCCCGCCGGGACACCAACCTACGGGCAATACTTC. Its protein is CASSPPAGTPTYGQYF.

As for this clonotype: The conserved closing phenylalanine or tryptophan is absent in this CDR3, likely reflecting a read error. The gene calls are TRBV6-5 and TRBJ2-7; 7 bases map to TRBD2. CDR3 size: 15 residues. Trimming took 10 bases from V and 4 from J; bases not matched to a gene: 16. The germline CDR1 and CDR2 sequences are MNHEY and SVGAGI. The CDR3 nucleotides are TGTGCCATCGGAAGGAGACTAGCAGGTTCTTACGAGCAGTACCAC. Encoded protein: CAIGRRLAGSYEQYH.

A word on this clonotype: Lacking the conserved final phenylalanine or tryptophan, this CDR3 likely reflects a read error. This chain connects TRBV10-3 to TRBJ2-1, with 10 bases matching TRBD2. The CDR3 sequence is 13 residues long. Germline V CDR1 and CDR2: ENHRY, SYGVKD. In DNA, the CDR3 is TGTGCTATCTCCAGCGGGAGGGACAATGAGCAGTTCCTC. It yields the protein CAISSGRDNEQFL.

Note on this clonotype: The junction departs from the called germline gene at one end, perhaps through a read error. The CDR3 DNA follows: TGTGCCAGCAGTGACTCACCGGGACAGGGAGACAATGAAGCTTTCTTT. Amino acids: CASSDSPGQGDNEAFF. This chain joins TRBV6-6 and TRBJ1-1; 9 positions agree with TRBD1. CDR3 length: 16 amino acids. In germline, CDR1 is MNHNY, CDR2 SVGAGI (reference sequence).

Of note for this clonotype: Given the absence of the conserved phenylalanine or tryptophan at the CDR3 end, a read error is likely. The DNA is left out, because the CDR3 cannot be placed on it with certainty; the CDR3 is given as TCRdb lists it. The V and J genes are TRBV4-3 and TRBJ1-2. The CDR3 is 17 amino acids long, termini counted. Germline CDR1 and CDR2: LGHNA and YSLEER. The CDR3 is CASSQDRRPYFNYGYTL.

The genes are TRBV29-1 and TRBJ1-2; D is unclear. Trimming removed 6 bases at V and 13 bases at J, with 21 bases between. Looked up from germline, CDR1 is SQVTM and CDR2 is ANQGSEA. The CDR3 is made up of 12 amino acids. In DNA, the CDR3 is TGCAGCGTGGAGGGAGGAGGCTATGGCCGCACCTTC. Translating gives CSVEGGGYGRTF.

Worth noting for this clonotype: One junction end does not reproduce the germline sequence, and a read error may be involved. V and J are TRBV11-2 and TRBJ2-1, with 7 bases matching TRBD2. CDR3 length: 16 residues. Germline V CDR1 and CDR2: SGHAT, FQNNGV. The CDR3 loop reads CASSLGFGRTYHEQFF. CDR3 sequence (DNA): TGTGCCAGCAGTTTAGGGTTCGGGAGGACCTACCATGAGCAGTTCTTC.

Notes on this clonotype: The germline gene is not matched at one end of the junction; a read error may be the cause. J is TRBJ2-3 and V is TRBV6-2 or TRBV6-3; no reliable D call. CDR3 length: 15 residues. Germline CDR1 and CDR2: MNHEY and SVGEGT. CDR3 sequence reads: CARSCTRRSSDTQYF. Here the CDR3 DNA reads TGTGCCAGGAGTTGCACTCGAAGGAGTTCAGATACGCAGTATTTT.

Notes on this clonotype: This may be a read error: a much more frequent sequence differs by one nucleotide. The V and J genes are TRBV20-1 and TRBJ2-7; tentative D call: TRBD2 (6 bases). Germline CDR1 reads DFQATT; CDR2 reads SNEGSKA (reference sequence). This CDR3 region has 12 residues. In DNA form, the CDR3 reads TGCAATGCTGGAGGGCCGAACTACGAGCAGTACTTC. Translation gives CNAGGPNYEQYF.

On this clonotype: The junction and the germline gene differ at one end; a read error may be behind it. This chain joins TRBV6-5 and TRBJ2-1, with a weak D call TRBD2 (5 bases). This CDR3 has 16 residues. Germline CDR1 reads MNHEY; CDR2 reads SVGAGI. CDR3 loop: CASARDTSKTYNERFF. Written as DNA, the CDR3 is TGTGCCAGCGCACGAGATACCTCTAAAACCTACAATGAGCGGTTCTTT.

As for this clonotype: A junction boundary mismatches the germline segment, possibly from a read error. This rearrangement joins TRBV4-1 to TRBJ1-5, with D possibly being TRBD1 (5 bases). In germline, CDR1 is MGHRA, CDR2 YSYEKL. This CDR3 is built from 15 residues. The DNA of the CDR3 is TGCGCCAGCGGCCAGGGACCCCGTGGCAATCAGCCCCAGCATTTT. Translation gives CASGQGPRGNQPQHF.

This chain connects TRBV20-1 to TRBJ2-1; TRBD2 matches at 11 bases. This CDR3 spans 14 amino acids. The V gene's germline CDR1 is DFQATT and CDR2 SNEGSKA (reference sequence). The CDR3 coding sequence is TGCATAGCCCCGACTAGCGGGATGTGGAGTGAGCAGTTCTTC. Its protein is CIAPTSGMWSEQFF.

The chain uses TRBV12-3 or TRBV12-4 and TRBJ2-3, with 7 bases that match TRBD1. The V gene end was trimmed by 3 bases and the J gene end by 9 bases; junction bases not matched to a gene: 24. The CDR3 is made up of 19 amino acids. CDR3 in amino acids: CASSLIRDREGEFYLTQYF. The CDR3 coding sequence is TGTGCCAGCAGTTTGATTCGAGACAGGGAAGGGGAGTTTTATTTAACGCAGTATTTT.

As regards this clonotype: Mismatch with germline at one junction end may stem from a read error. This chain links TRBV29-1 with TRBJ1-4; D ambiguous. There are 13 residues in the CDR3. Germline values: CDR1 SQVTM, CDR2 ANQGSEA. CDR3 nucleotide sequence: TGCAGCGTTGAAGACGAGACTTATGAAAAACTGTGTTTT. This sequence encodes CSVEDETYEKLCF.

This clonotype has at least ten counts. V and J are TRBV28 and TRBJ2-7; D call uncertain. The CDR3 runs 15 residues. Trimming shortened V by 6 bases and J by 7 bases, and 22 bases separated the two germline ends. Germline V gene data show CDR1 as MDHEN and CDR2 as SYDVKM. CDR3 DNA: TGTGCCAGCAGAAATCCCTCCGGGCCCTCGGATGAGCAGTACTTC. It codes for CASRNPSGPSDEQYF. Supplemented by reference TRBV28 and TRBJ2-7, the full variable domain reads DVKVTQSSRYLVKRTGEKVFLECVQDMDHENMFWYRQDPGLGLRLIYFSYDVKMKEKGDIPEGYSVSREKKERFSLILESASTNQTSMYLCASRNPSGPSDEQYFGPGTRLTVT.

Concerning this clonotype: One end of the junction is discordant with germline, which a read error may explain. This sequence joins TRBV29-1 and TRBJ2-5; D possibly corresponds to TRBD1 (5 bases). CDR3 size: 13 residues. The germline CDR1 and CDR2 sequences are SQVTM and ANQGSEA. The CDR3 bases are TGCAGCATGGCCGACAGCCTCCAAGAGACCCAGTATTTC. The encoded protein is CSMADSLQETQYF.

As for this clonotype: No conserved phenylalanine or tryptophan ends this CDR3, so it is likely a read error. The chain employs TRBV4-2 and TRBJ2-7; 8 bases are a match to TRBD1. This CDR3 is built from 14 residues. The germline V gene encodes CDR1 LGHNA and CDR2 YNFKEQ. The CDR3 DNA follows: TGTGCCTGCAGCCAAGGACAGGGTCTCCACGAGCAGTACCTC. This sequence encodes CACSQGQGLHEQYL.

In the case of this clonotype: A junction end diverges from the germline sequence, so it may reflect a read error. V usage is TRBV6-1 and J usage is TRBJ1-1, with D hard to call. CDR1 and CDR2 (germline): MNHNS, SASEGT. This CDR3 has 15 amino acids. For the CDR3, the DNA is TGTGCCAGCAGTGAAAACAGACTGACGAACGCTGAAGCTTTCTTT. Amino acids: CASSENRLTNAEAFF.

As concerns this clonotype: One junction end does not reproduce the germline sequence, and a read error may be involved. This chain connects TRBV11-2 to TRBJ2-3; no definite D call. Germline V gives CDR1 SGHAT, CDR2 FQNNGV. This CDR3 has 13 residues. The CDR3: CASKLGGTDTQYF. The CDR3 region has the DNA TGTGCCAGCAAATTAGGCGGCACAGATACACAGTATTTT. Full variable domain (missing parts from reference TRBV11-2 and TRBJ2-3): EAGVAQSPRYKIIEKRQSVAFWCNPISGHATLYWYQQILGQGPKLLIQFQNNGVVDDSQLPKDRFSAERLKGVDSTLKIQPAKLEDSAVYLCASKLGGTDTQYFGPGTRLTVL.